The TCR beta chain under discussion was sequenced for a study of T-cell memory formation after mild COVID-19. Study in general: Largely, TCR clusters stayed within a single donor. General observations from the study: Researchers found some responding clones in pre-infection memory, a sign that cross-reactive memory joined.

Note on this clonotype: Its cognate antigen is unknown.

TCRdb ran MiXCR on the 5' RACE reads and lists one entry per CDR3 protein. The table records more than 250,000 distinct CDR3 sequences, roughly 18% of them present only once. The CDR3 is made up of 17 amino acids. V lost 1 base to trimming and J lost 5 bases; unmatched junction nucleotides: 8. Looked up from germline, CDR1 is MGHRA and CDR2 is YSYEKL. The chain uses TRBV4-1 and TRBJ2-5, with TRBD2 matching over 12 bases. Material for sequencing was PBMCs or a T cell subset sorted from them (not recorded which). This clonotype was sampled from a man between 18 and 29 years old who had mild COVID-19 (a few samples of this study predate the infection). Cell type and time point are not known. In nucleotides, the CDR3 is TGCGCCAGCAGCCAAGGCCGGACTAGCGGGGATGGGGAGACCCAGTACTTC. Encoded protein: CASSQGRTSGDGETQYF.